These 29 T cell receptor beta chains were sequenced from one sample in a study of blood T cell repertoires in COVID-19. The data were produced by immunoSEQ multiplex PCR, yet TCRdb's version contains in-frame clones alone and is incomplete. The repertoire has over 200,000 clones, 83% of them found once; the top ten carry roughly 1.2%. Specimen: peripheral blood. The receptor set was obtained from a woman aged 25-40 years with COVID-19, enrolled during active disease.

V usage is TRBV19 and J usage is TRBJ1-5, with a possible D match to TRBD1 (6 bases). The CDR3 has 17 amino acids. CDR1 and CDR2 (germline): LNHDA, SQIVND (reference sequence). The ends were cut back, 3 bases at V and 0 bases at J, with 15 bases in the middle. The CDR3 nucleotides are TGTGCCAGTAGTATTTACAGGGCCATTAATAGCAATCAGCCCCAGCATTTT. It codes for CASSIYRAINSNQPQHF.

The rearrangement joins TRBV27 to TRBJ2-5; TRBD1 matches at 11 bases. Germline V gene sequence: CDR1 MNHEY, CDR2 SMNVEV (reference sequence). The CDR3 extends over 17 amino acids. J gave up 3 bases and V 5 bases, and 11 bases lay outside the gene matches. The CDR3 DNA reads as TGTGCCAGCAGTGGGTCTTACTCGGGACAGGGGGAAGAGACCCAGTACTTC. Translated: CASSGSYSGQGEETQYF.

The CDR3 loop reads CASSTTSETQYF. In DNA form, the CDR3 reads TGTGCCAGCAGCACCACTTCCGAGACCCAGTACTTC. The chain employs TRBV9 and TRBJ2-5; the D is unclear. Germline V lookup: CDR1 SGDLS, CDR2 YYNGEE. The CDR3 extends over 12 amino acids. The V end lost 4 bases, the J end lost 5 bases, and 9 bases lay between the germline ends.

This chain uses TRBV28 with TRBJ1-4; D gene ambiguous. The CDR3 contains 14 residues. The V end was cut by 8 bases, the J end by 0 bases, with 10 bases between. The germline V gene has CDR1 MDHEN and CDR2 SYDVKM. DNA of the CDR3: TGTGCCAGCGAGGGAAGCGCAACTAATGAAAAACTGTTTTTT. Its translation is CASEGSATNEKLFF.

The genes are TRBV5-6 and TRBJ1-1; 10 positions match TRBD1. J was trimmed by 7 bases and V by 4 bases; bases with no gene match: 4. The germline V gene encodes CDR1 SGHDT and CDR2 YYEEEE. This CDR3 is 13 amino acids long. CDR3 DNA: TGTGCCAGCAGCCGGGACAGGGGAAGTGAAGCTTTCTTT. It yields the protein CASSRDRGSEAFF.

V and J are TRBV27 and TRBJ1-1; tentatively, D is TRBD1 (6 bases). The CDR3 spans 15 residues. Germline V gives CDR1 MNHEY, CDR2 SMNVEV (reference sequence). Between the trimmed V and J ends, which lost 5 bases and 2 bases, there was a span of 15 bases. The CDR3 coding sequence is TGTGCCAGCAGTATTTCCAGGGGACCTAACACTGAAGCTTTCTTT. It is translated as CASSISRGPNTEAFF.

This rearrangement joins TRBV6-2 or TRBV6-3 to TRBJ1-1; 7 bases match TRBD1. Germline CDR1 MNHEY, CDR2 SVGEGT. The CDR3 runs to 16 residues. V gave up 1 base and J gave up 5 bases; unmatched junction bases: 10. The CDR3 sequence is CASSYFMTGWDTEAFF. The CDR3 DNA reads TGTGCCAGCAGTTACTTTATGACAGGGTGGGATACTGAAGCTTTCTTT.

In nucleotides, the CDR3 is TGCGCCAGCAGCCGACGGGACAATGCGGAGCAGTACTTC. It translates to CASSRRDNAEQYF. The J gene is TRBJ2-7, the V gene TRBV4-1; TRBD1 might be the D (6 bases). The CDR3 extends over 13 amino acids. Germline V gives CDR1 MGHRA, CDR2 YSYEKL. The V end lost 4 bases, the J end lost 7 bases, and 14 bases lay between the germline ends.

This chain connects TRBV24-1 to TRBJ1-6, with 8 bases fitting TRBD1. The length of the CDR3 is 15 residues. J lost 7 bases, V lost 9 bases, and 10 bases had no gene match. Per the germline V gene, CDR1 is KGHDR and CDR2 is SFDVKD. The DNA of the CDR3 is TGTGCCACCTCACGACAGGGGTCGGGGAATTCACCCCTCCACTTT. It encodes CATSRQGSGNSPLHF.

This clone was detected once. This chain uses TRBV10-2 with TRBJ2-7, with D perhaps matching TRBD2 (5 bases). Germline V lookup: CDR1 WSHSY, CDR2 SAAADI. Trimming cost V 10 bases and J 3 bases, with 16 bases left between them. The CDR3 length is 13 residues. CDR3 sequence reads: CATTGLTGYEQYF. The CDR3 nucleotides read TGCGCCACGACCGGACTGACGGGCTACGAGCAGTACTTC.

The chain joins TRBV7-9 to TRBJ1-5; D is unclear. Per the germline V gene, CDR1 is SEHNR and CDR2 is FQNEAQ (reference sequence). The CDR3 runs to 12 residues. The V end was cut by 2 bases, the J end by 11 bases, with 10 bases between. The CDR3 protein is CASSLNGESQHF. The CDR3 DNA sequence: TGTGCCAGCAGCTTAAATGGAGAGTCCCAGCATTTT.

The V gene is TRBV6-1, the J gene TRBJ2-3, with 10 bases identical to TRBD1. Germline V lookup: CDR1 MNHNS, CDR2 SASEGT. The length of the CDR3 is 16 residues. Losses at the gene ends were 3 bases for V and 4 bases for J; bases not matched to a gene: 7. CDR3 protein: CASSEGQGPLADTQYF. CDR3 nucleotide sequence: TGTGCCAGCAGTGAGGGACAGGGGCCCCTCGCAGATACGCAGTATTTT.

This clone has only a few counts. CDR3 in DNA: TGTGCCAGCCAAGGGGCGCTGGGCTATGGCTACACCTTC. Encoded protein: CASQGALGYGYTF. The gene calls are TRBV9 and TRBJ1-2; D is possibly TRBD1 (5 bases). Germline CDR1 SGDLS, CDR2 YYNGEE. Trimming pared 7 bases from V and 4 bases from J, leaving 14 bases between. The CDR3 extends over 13 amino acids.

This rearrangement joins TRBV19 to TRBJ1-1, with 7 bases matching TRBD1. The CDR3 is 14 amino acids. J gave up 4 bases and V 2 bases, and 4 bases lay outside the gene matches. Germline loops: CDR1 LNHDA, CDR2 SQIVND (reference sequence). The CDR3 DNA is TGTGCCAGTAGTATAAGTCGGACAGGCACTGAAGCTTTCTTT. It specifies CASSISRTGTEAFF.

In its sample, this clone was seen a few times. J is TRBJ1-3 and V is TRBV9; 7 positions agree with TRBD1. The trim removed 3 bases at V and 3 bases at J, leaving 3 bases unmatched. The germline CDR1 and CDR2 sequences are SGDLS and YYNGEE. The CDR3 covers 14 residues. This CDR3 reads CASSATGSGNTIYF. In DNA form, the CDR3 reads TGTGCCAGCAGCGCGACAGGGAGTGGAAACACCATATATTTT. Full variable domain (missing parts from reference TRBV9 and TRBJ1-3): DSGVTQTPKHLITATGQRVTLRCSPRSGDLSVYWYQQSLDQGLQFLIQYYNGEERAKGNILERFSAQQFPDLHSELNLSSLELGDSALYFCASSATGSGNTIYFGEGSWLTVV.

The chain employs TRBV19 and TRBJ1-5; D unresolved. The CDR3 loop spans 16 amino acids. Looked up from germline, CDR1 is LNHDA and CDR2 is SQIVND (reference sequence). The V end was cut by 3 bases, the J end by 0 bases, with 12 bases between. The CDR3 here is CASSINTVLSNQPQHF. The DNA of the CDR3 is TGTGCCAGTAGTATCAATACAGTTCTTAGCAATCAGCCCCAGCATTTT.

The chain joins TRBV5-4 to TRBJ2-3, with 7 bases that match TRBD2. Germline V gives CDR1 SGHNT, CDR2 YYREEE (reference sequence). The CDR3 totals 13 residues. Trimming cost V 0 bases and J 9 bases; bases outside gene matches: 4. This CDR3 reads CASSLDPSGTQYF. CDR3 sequence (DNA): TGTGCCAGCAGCTTGGATCCTAGCGGAACGCAGTATTTT.

The chain employs TRBV7-9 and TRBJ1-2; D gene uncertain. V lost 1 base, J lost 1 base, and 13 bases lay in between. Germline V lookup: CDR1 SEHNR, CDR2 FQNEAQ (reference sequence). The CDR3 contains 16 residues. This CDR3 reads CASSLGGGKSNYGYTF. In DNA form, the CDR3 reads TGTGCCAGCAGCTTAGGTGGAGGGAAGAGTAACTATGGCTACACCTTC.

This rearrangement joins TRBV29-1 to TRBJ2-4; 13 bases line up with TRBD2. The CDR3 has 17 residues. Trimming took 0 bases from V and 8 from J; bases not matched to a gene: 10. Germline-derived CDR1 and CDR2 are SQVTM and ANQGSEA. The CDR3 spells CSVEDGTSGRAADIQYF. CDR3 coding DNA: TGCAGCGTTGAAGATGGAACTAGCGGGAGGGCCGCTGACATTCAGTACTTC. Variable domain in full (rest from reference TRBV29-1 and TRBJ2-4): SAVISQKPSRDICQRGTSLTIQCQVDSQVTMMFWYRQQPGQSLTLIATANQGSEATYESGFVIDKFPISRPNLTFSTLTVSNMSPEDSSIYLCSVEDGTSGRAADIQYFGAGTRLSVL.

This rearrangement joins TRBV5-8 to TRBJ1-6, with D maybe TRBD1 (5 bases). Germline values: CDR1 SGHTS, CDR2 YDEGEE. The ends were cut back, 5 bases at V and 7 bases at J, with 16 bases in the middle. The CDR3 extends over 15 amino acids. The CDR3 DNA reads as TGTGCCAGCAGAGCGGGAGGGGCAAGGAATTCACCCCTCCACTTT. Protein: CASRAGGARNSPLHF.

This clone was picked up many times. J is TRBJ1-5 and V is TRBV29-1; 7 nucleotides align to TRBD1. The CDR3 has 13 amino acids. V shed 7 bases and J 0 bases; nucleotides not matched to a gene: 3. Germline loops: CDR1 SQVTM, CDR2 ANQGSEA. For the CDR3, the DNA is TGCAGCGCGGGGACAGCTAGCAATCAGCCCCAGCATTTT. Its protein product is CSAGTASNQPQHF.

J is TRBJ1-2 and V is TRBV5-6, with unresolved D. The CDR3 contains 12 residues. Trimming shortened V by 4 bases and J by 4 bases, and 8 bases separated the two germline ends. Germline V gives CDR1 SGHDT, CDR2 YYEEEE. The CDR3 loop is CASSPDFYGYTF. The CDR3 DNA reads as TGTGCCAGCAGCCCGGACTTCTATGGCTACACCTTC.

About this clone: This sample includes further DNA sequences coding for the same CDR3. This sequence joins TRBV12-3 or TRBV12-4 and TRBJ2-7; D not certain. The CDR3 contains 11 residues. The V gene lost 4 bases and the J gene lost 4 bases, with 5 bases spanning the gap. As DNA, the CDR3 is TGTGCCAGCAGTTCACTATACGAGCAGTACTTC. The encoded protein is CASSSLYEQYF.

The chain couples TRBV7-9 to TRBJ1-4; D is undetermined. The V end lost 5 bases, the J end lost 8 bases, and 9 bases lay between the germline ends. Germline CDR1 and CDR2: SEHNR and FQNEAQ (reference sequence). The CDR3 extends over 12 amino acids. The CDR3 here is CASSPAGEKLFF. CDR3 sequence (DNA): TGTGCCAGCAGCCCGGCGGGGGAAAAACTGTTTTTT.

The rearrangement joins TRBV5-1 to TRBJ2-1, with D tentatively TRBD1 (5 bases). CDR3 length: 14 amino acids. Germline loops: CDR1 SGHRS, CDR2 YFSETQ. The V gene lost 4 bases and the J gene lost 7 bases, with 15 bases spanning the gap. CDR3 protein: CASSPDRVVNEQFF. The CDR3 DNA is TGCGCCAGCAGCCCCGACAGAGTGGTAAATGAGCAGTTCTTC.

This clone turned up a few times. The chain couples TRBV4-3 to TRBJ2-7; maybe TRBD2 (6 bases). CDR1 is LGHNA, CDR2 YSLEER, per germline. The CDR3 loop spans 15 amino acids. The ends were cut back, 1 base at V and 0 bases at J, with 10 bases in the middle. CDR3 coding DNA: TGCGCCAGCAGCCAAGTGGTCGGGAGCTCCTACGAGCAGTACTTC. Protein product: CASSQVVGSSYEQYF.

V and J are TRBV27 and TRBJ2-1; D not certain. The V end was cut by 7 bases, the J end by 4 bases, with 11 bases between. There are 13 residues in the CDR3. Germline CDR1 and CDR2: MNHEY and SMNVEV (reference sequence). The CDR3 bases are TGTGCCAGCACGTCATACTCTTACAATGAGCAGTTCTTC. This codes for CASTSYSYNEQFF.

This sequence joins TRBV10-1 and TRBJ1-2; 7 bases agree with TRBD1. CDR3 length equals 15 residues. Trimming removed 2 bases from V and 4 bases from J; junction bases left unmatched: 7. CDR1 and CDR2 from the germline V gene are WNHNN and SYGVQD (reference sequence). The CDR3 reads CASSEEQGQLYGYTF. The DNA of the CDR3 is TGCGCCAGCAGTGAGGAGCAGGGACAGCTCTATGGCTACACCTTC.

V is TRBV3-1 (or the pseudogene TRBV3-2) and J is TRBJ2-7; 11 bases are a match to TRBD1. Trimming at V came to 3 bases and at J to 5 bases, leaving 9 bases not matched to a gene. Germline V gene lookup returns CDR1 LGHDT and CDR2 YNNKEL (reference sequence). The CDR3 totals 16 residues. CDR3 in DNA: TGTGCCAGCAGCCAGCTTACCGGGACAGGGGGAAACGAGCAGTACTTC. It codes for CASSQLTGTGGNEQYF.